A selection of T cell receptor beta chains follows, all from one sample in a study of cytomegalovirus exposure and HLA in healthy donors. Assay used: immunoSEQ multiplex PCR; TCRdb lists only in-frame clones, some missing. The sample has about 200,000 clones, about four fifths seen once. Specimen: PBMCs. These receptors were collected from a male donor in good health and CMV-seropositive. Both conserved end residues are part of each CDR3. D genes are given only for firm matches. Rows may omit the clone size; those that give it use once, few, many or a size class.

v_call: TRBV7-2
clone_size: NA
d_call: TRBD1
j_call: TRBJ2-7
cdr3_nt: TGTGCCAGCAGCCCGGGACAGGGGGCAGTATACGAGCAGTACTTC
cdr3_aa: CASSPGQGAVYEQYF

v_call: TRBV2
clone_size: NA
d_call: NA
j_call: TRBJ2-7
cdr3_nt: TGTGCCAGCAGTGTAGGGGCAAACGAGCAGTACTTC
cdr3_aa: CASSVGANEQYF

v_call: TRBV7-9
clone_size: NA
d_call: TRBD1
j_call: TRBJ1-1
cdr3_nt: TGTGCCAGCAGCCTTGGACAGGCCAGGAACACTGAAGCTTTCTTT
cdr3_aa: CASSLGQARNTEAFF

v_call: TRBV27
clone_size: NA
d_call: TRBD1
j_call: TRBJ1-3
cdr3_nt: TGTGCCAGCAGTAGGACAGGGGGCATAGGAAACACCATATATTTT
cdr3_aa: CASSRTGGIGNTIYF

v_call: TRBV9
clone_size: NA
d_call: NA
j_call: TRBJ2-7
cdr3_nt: TGTGCCAGCAGCGACAACCCTTCGGGACTCACCGAAGTGGCCTACGAGCAGTACTTC
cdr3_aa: CASSDNPSGLTEVAYEQYF

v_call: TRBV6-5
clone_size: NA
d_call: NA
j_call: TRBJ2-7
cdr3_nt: TGTGCCAGCAGTTATCGAGAGAGCGCCCACGAGCAGTACTTC
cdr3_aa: CASSYRESAHEQYF

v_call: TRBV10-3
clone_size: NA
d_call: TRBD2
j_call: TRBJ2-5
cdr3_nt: TGTGCCATCAGTCCCTCCCGACTAGCGGGAGGTGGGAAGACCCAGTACTTC
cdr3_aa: CAISPSRLAGGGKTQYF

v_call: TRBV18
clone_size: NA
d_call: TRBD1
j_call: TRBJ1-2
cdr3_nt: TGTGCCAGCTCACTCCCGGACAGGACCGCTAACTATGGCTACACCTTC
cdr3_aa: CASSLPDRTANYGYTF

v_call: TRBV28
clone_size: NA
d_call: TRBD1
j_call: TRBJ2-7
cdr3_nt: TGTGCCAGCAGTTCGGGACAGGGGCCCTACGAGCAGTACTTC
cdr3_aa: CASSSGQGPYEQYF

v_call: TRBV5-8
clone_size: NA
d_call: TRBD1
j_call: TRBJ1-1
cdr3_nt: TGTGCCAGCAGCTTAACCCGACAGGGGCAGAGGGCTTTCTTT
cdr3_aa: CASSLTRQGQRAFF

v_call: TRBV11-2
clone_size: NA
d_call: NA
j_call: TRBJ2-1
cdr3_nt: TGTGCCAGCAGCGAGCCGGCCGGGGTAGCTGAGCAGTTCTTC
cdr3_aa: CASSEPAGVAEQFF

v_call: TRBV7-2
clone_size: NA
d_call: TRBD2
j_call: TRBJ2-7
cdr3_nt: TGTGCCAGCAGCTTCTCTAGCGGGAGCTCCTACGAGCAGTACTTC
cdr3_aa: CASSFSSGSSYEQYF

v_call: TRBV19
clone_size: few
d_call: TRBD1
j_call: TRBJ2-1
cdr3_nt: TGTGCCAGTAGTACGCCGGACAGGCGCAATGAGCAGTTCTTC
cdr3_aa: CASSTPDRRNEQFF

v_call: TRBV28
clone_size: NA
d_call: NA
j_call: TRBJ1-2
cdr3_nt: TGTGCCAGCAGTTTCGCGGCAGGGCTGGGGTATGGCTACACCTTC
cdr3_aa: CASSFAAGLGYGYTF

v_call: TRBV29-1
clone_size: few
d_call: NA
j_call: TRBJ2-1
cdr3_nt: TGCAGCGTTGAATACAGCTACAATGAGCAGTTCTTC
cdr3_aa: CSVEYSYNEQFF

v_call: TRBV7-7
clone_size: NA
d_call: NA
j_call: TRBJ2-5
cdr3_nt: TGTGCTAGCAGCTTTAACAGGCAAGAGACCCAGTACTTC
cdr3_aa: CASSFNRQETQYF

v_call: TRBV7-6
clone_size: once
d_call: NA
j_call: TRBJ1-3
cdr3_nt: TGTGCCAGCAGCCCACAGTACTCTGGAAACACCATATATTTT
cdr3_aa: CASSPQYSGNTIYF

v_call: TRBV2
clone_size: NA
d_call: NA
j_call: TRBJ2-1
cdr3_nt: TGTGCCAGCAGTGTACAGGTAATCTACAATGAGCAGTTCTTC
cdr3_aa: CASSVQVIYNEQFF

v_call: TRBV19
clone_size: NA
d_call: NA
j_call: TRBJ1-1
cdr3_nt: TGTGCCAGTAGTACCCTAAACACTGAAGCTTTCTTT
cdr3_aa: CASSTLNTEAFF

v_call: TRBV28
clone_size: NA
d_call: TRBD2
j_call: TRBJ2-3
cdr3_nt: TGTGCCAGCACGACTAGCCCAGATACGCAGTATTTT
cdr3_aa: CASTTSPDTQYF

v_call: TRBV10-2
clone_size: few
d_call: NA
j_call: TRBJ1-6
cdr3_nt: TGCGCCAGCAGTGAGGAACTTAACCGCAATTCACCCCTCCACTTT
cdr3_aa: CASSEELNRNSPLHF

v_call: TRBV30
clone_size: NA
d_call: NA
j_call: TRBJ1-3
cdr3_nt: TGTGCCTGGACCGGGGGACTTTCTGGAAACACCATATATTTT
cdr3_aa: CAWTGGLSGNTIYF

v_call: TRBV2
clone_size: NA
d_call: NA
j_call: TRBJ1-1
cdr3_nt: TGTGCCAGCAGTGAGGAACAGGCTGGAATCGCTGAAGCTTTCTTT
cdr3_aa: CASSEEQAGIAEAFF

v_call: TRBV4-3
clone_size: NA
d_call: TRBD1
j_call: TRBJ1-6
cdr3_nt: TGCGCCAGCAGCCAAGGAAGACAGGGGGGTTCACCCCTCCACTTT
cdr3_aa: CASSQGRQGGSPLHF